These T cell receptor beta chains were read from a single sample in a study of PD-1 blockade in classical Hodgkin lymphoma. TCRdb's table, derived via immunoSEQ multiplex PCR, lists solely in-frame clones and lacks some. The table records tens of thousands of clones, roughly 90% of them present only once. The material sequenced was CD4+ T cells from blood. Every receptor here comes from a human donor with classical Hodgkin lymphoma. Each CDR3 is given with its conserved first and last residue. D genes are given only for firm matches. Size is stated for part of the rows, as once, few or many counts, or as a class when the clone is expanded.

TRBJ2-1 | TRBV7-9 | TRBD1 | 19 | NA | TGTGCCAGCAGCTCTAGTGGGGACAGGGGGGGTAGATACTACAATGAGCAGTTCTTC | CASSSSGDRGGRYYNEQFF
TRBJ2-7 | TRBV10-3 | NA | 14 | once | TGTGCCATCAGTGAGTCCGCGGGACGCTACGAGCAGTACTTC | CAISESAGRYEQYF
TRBJ2-7 | TRBV5-1 | TRBD2 | 15 | NA | TGCGCCAGCAGTGTGGGGGGACTAGCAGGAGACGAGCAGTACTTC | CASSVGGLAGDEQYF
TRBJ1-1 | TRBV2 | NA | 17 | NA | TGTGCCAGCAGTGAAGGTAGCAGACCCTTCTTGAACACTGAAGCTTTCTTT | CASSEGSRPFLNTEAFF
TRBJ2-3 | TRBV7-9 | NA | 14 | NA | TGTGCCAGCAGCTTAAAGGGGGGCACAGATACGCAGTATTTT | CASSLKGGTDTQYF
TRBJ1-1 | TRBV30 | NA | 11 | NA | TGTGCCTGGAGTAGAGGGGGACGGGCTTTCTTT | CAWSRGGRAFF
TRBJ2-5 | TRBV9 | NA | 16 | NA | TGTGCCAGCAGCGTAGGGGGAGACAGGAACCAACAGACCCAGTACTTC | CASSVGGDRNQQTQYF
TRBJ1-4 | TRBV25-1 | NA | 15 | NA | TGTGCCAGCAGTGACCACTATGGGGCCCTGGAAAAACTGTTTTTT | CASSDHYGALEKLFF
TRBJ1-2 | TRBV10-3 | NA | 13 | NA | TGTGCCATCAGTGTATTACAGGGAGAAGGCTACACCTTC | CAISVLQGEGYTF
TRBJ1-5 | TRBV5-6 | NA | 12 | NA | TGTGCCAGCAGCAACATGAATCAGCCCCAGCATTTT | CASSNMNQPQHF
TRBJ1-3 | TRBV28 | NA | 15 | NA | TGTGCCAGCTTCCCGGCTGGGGGGACTGGAAACACCATATATTTT | CASFPAGGTGNTIYF
TRBJ1-1 | TRBV6-4 | NA | 13 | few | TGTGCCAGCAGTAAAGAGAGAAACACTGAAGCTTTCTTT | CASSKERNTEAFF
TRBJ2-1 | TRBV10-3 | TRBD1 | 15 | NA | TGTGCCACCGCGATCCGGGACAGGGTCTACAATGAGCAGTTCTTC | CATAIRDRVYNEQFF
TRBJ1-3 | TRBV2 | TRBD1 | 16 | NA | TGTGCCAGCAGGGGCCGGACAGGGTTAACTGGAAACACCATATATTTT | CASRGRTGLTGNTIYF
TRBJ2-3 | TRBV5-1 | NA | 18 | NA | TGCGCCAGCAGCTTGGACGGGAGACTCCAATTATCCACAGATACGCAGTATTTT | CASSLDGRLQLSTDTQYF
TRBJ2-1 | TRBV5-4 | NA | 14 | NA | TGTGCCAGCAGCCTGGGAGGAGGGTACAATGAGCAGTTCTTC | CASSLGGGYNEQFF
TRBJ2-3 | TRBV4-1 | NA | 15 | NA | TGCGCCAGCAGCCAAGATACCCTGGAGGCAGATACGCAGTATTTT | CASSQDTLEADTQYF
TRBJ1-4 | TRBV21-1 | NA | 14 | NA | TGTGCCAGCAGCACCCGGGACGAAAGGGTGGGACTGTTTTTT | CASSTRDERVGLFF
TRBJ2-5 | TRBV19 | TRBD1 | 17 | NA | TGTGCCAGTAGTACCGGGACCCGGGACAGTTCTCAAGAGACCCAGTACTTC | CASSTGTRDSSQETQYF
TRBJ1-2 | TRBV7-9 | TRBD1 | 14 | NA | TGTGCCAGCAGCCAAGGGACAGGGGCCTATGGCTACACCTTC | CASSQGTGAYGYTF
TRBJ2-1 | TRBV14 | NA | 16 | NA | TGTGCCAGCAGCCCAAGTTTTGAGAGCTCCTACAATGAGCAGTTCTTC | CASSPSFESSYNEQFF
TRBJ2-2 | TRBV5-4 | NA | 15 | NA | TGTGCCAGCAGCAATTCAAGAGCGAACACCGGGGAGCTGTTTTTT | CASSNSRANTGELFF
TRBJ2-2 | TRBV9 | NA | 13 | once | TGTGCCAGCAGCCCAAAGAACACCGGGGAGCTGTTTTTT | CASSPKNTGELFF
TRBJ2-1 | TRBV11-2 | TRBD1 | 15 | NA | TGTGCCAGCAGCTTACTGGGGACAGAACCCAATGAGCAGTTCTTC | CASSLLGTEPNEQFF
TRBJ2-5 | TRBV5-1 | TRBD1 | 16 | NA | TGCGCCAGCAGCTCGGTTGGGACAGGGGGCGGGGAGACCCAGTACTTC | CASSSVGTGGGETQYF
TRBJ2-7 | TRBV20-1 | NA | 11 | NA | TGCAGCTGTGGATTTTCCTACGAGCAGTACTTC | CSCGFSYEQYF
TRBJ2-7 | TRBV5-5 | TRBD2 | 17 | NA | TGTGCCAGCAGCTTGAGGGGACTAGCGGGGAATACCTACGAGCAGTACTTC | CASSLRGLAGNTYEQYF
TRBJ2-7 | TRBV9 | TRBD1 | 15 | NA | TGTGCCAGCAGCGGACAGGGCCACGGAACCTACGAGCAGTACTTC | CASSGQGHGTYEQYF
TRBJ1-1 | TRBV28 | NA | 13 | NA | TGTGCCAGCAGTAGAAGTAGGAGGACTGAAGCTTTCTTT | CASSRSRRTEAFF